This T cell receptor beta chain was retrieved from a study of T cells in tuberculosis. Germline V gene lookup returns CDR1 MNHEY and CDR2 SVGAGI. V shed 4 bases, J shed 11 bases, and the junction held 16 bases outside the gene matches. The CDR3 sequence is 15 residues long. Sequenced by immunoSEQ multiplex PCR; TCRdb stores in-frame clones only, minus some. This sample yields around 22,000 clones, of which nearly 97% are seen a single time; about 8.5% belongs to the top ten. Adolescents were screened for latent TB by skin test and IGRA. This TCR was recovered from a donor aged 10 to 29 with latent tuberculosis or without tuberculosis infection. Sample: PBMCs. The chain has TRBV6-5 and TRBJ1-1; 7 bases match TRBD1. The chain's CDR3 is CASSFGLGGLERAFF. The CDR3 bases are TGTGCCAGCAGTTTCGGCCTAGGGGGCCTCGAGAGGGCTTTCTTT.